The 26 T cell receptor beta chains presented below share a single source sample, sequenced in a study of cytomegalovirus exposure and HLA in healthy donors. A multiplex PCR was run with 60 Vbeta primers and 13 Jbeta primers. Sequencing used immunoSEQ multiplex PCR; TCRdb keeps in-frame clones, though not all of them. The sample consists of fewer than 100,000 clones, about 78% of them appearing once. Sequenced input: PBMCs. These receptors all stem from a man aged 40-49 years in good health and CMV-seronegative.

V usage is TRBV11-2 and J usage is TRBJ1-1; D perhaps matches TRBD1 (5 bases). This CDR3 is built from 12 residues. The V gene lost 7 bases and the J gene lost 1 base, with 7 bases spanning the gap. Germline V lookup: CDR1 SGHAT, CDR2 FQNNGV. CDR3: CASMQGNTEAFF. The CDR3 DNA reads as TGTGCCAGCATGCAGGGGAACACTGAAGCTTTCTTT. The full variable domain, its missing parts supplied by reference TRBV11-2 and TRBJ1-1, is EAGVAQSPRYKIIEKRQSVAFWCNPISGHATLYWYQQILGQGPKLLIQFQNNGVVDDSQLPKDRFSAERLKGVDSTLKIQPAKLEDSAVYLCASMQGNTEAFFGQGTRLTVV.

On this clone: Other DNA sequences in the same sample also yield this CDR3. The chain recombines TRBV29-1 with TRBJ2-1; the match to TRBD2 covers 9 bases. Germline V lookup: CDR1 SQVTM, CDR2 ANQGSEA. There are 14 residues in the CDR3. J gave up 4 bases and V 4 bases, and 5 bases lay outside the gene matches. Here the CDR3 reads CSVVGGRGYNEQFF. The CDR3 DNA reads TGCAGCGTTGTGGGCGGGAGGGGGTACAATGAGCAGTTCTTC.

This clone was detected a few times. V is TRBV7-6 and J is TRBJ2-1; 12 bases match TRBD2. J lost 6 bases, V lost 4 bases, and 10 bases had no gene match. The CDR3 has 17 amino acids. Germline CDR1 and CDR2: SGHVS and FNYEAQ. The CDR3 spells CASSSPTLAGGGNEQFF. For the CDR3, the DNA is TGTGCCAGCAGCTCCCCCACCCTAGCGGGAGGGGGCAATGAGCAGTTCTTC.

This rearrangement joins TRBV6-1 to TRBJ2-2; TRBD2 agrees at 8 bases. The J segment lost 1 base and the V segment lost 2 bases, leaving 0 bases of the junction unmatched. The CDR3 totals 15 residues. Germline CDR1 reads MNHNS; CDR2 reads SASEGT. This CDR3 is CASSERGGNTGELFF. DNA for the CDR3: TGTGCCAGCAGTGAACGGGGGGGGAACACCGGGGAGCTGTTTTTT.

The V and J genes are TRBV19 and TRBJ2-5, with D possibly TRBD2 on 6 matching bases. The J call may be faulty, since TRBJ2-7 better matches the DNA end. Germline values: CDR1 LNHDA, CDR2 SQIVND (reference sequence). The CDR3 is made up of 12 amino acids. The CDR3 protein is CASSSSVSEQYF. The CDR3 region has the DNA TGTGCCAGTAGTTCTAGCGTAAGCGAGCAGTACTTC.

This sequence joins TRBV5-1 and TRBJ2-3, with 7 nucleotides matching TRBD2. Germline V gene data show CDR1 as SGHRS and CDR2 as YFSETQ. Trimming removed 5 bases from V and 5 bases from J; junction bases left unmatched: 14. There are 16 residues in the CDR3. CDR3 loop: CASSPAESGVRDTQYF. The DNA of the CDR3 is TGCGCCAGCAGTCCTGCGGAGAGCGGGGTACGAGATACGCAGTATTTT.

J is TRBJ1-6 and V is TRBV7-8; 8 nucleotides agree with TRBD1. J lost 7 bases, V lost 0 bases, and 2 bases had no gene match. The CDR3 sequence is 15 residues long. CDR1 is SGHVS and CDR2 is FQNEAQ in the germline V gene. The CDR3 DNA reads as TGTGCCAGCAGCTTAGCTGGACAGGGCAATTCACCCCTCCACTTT. This encodes CASSLAGQGNSPLHF. Together with reference TRBV7-8 and TRBJ1-6, the CDR3 gives the full variable domain: GAGVSQSPRYKVAKRGQDVALRCDPISGHVSLFWYQQALGQGPEFLTYFQNEAQLDKSGLPSDRFFAERPEGSVSTLKIQRTQQEDSAVYLCASSLAGQGNSPLHFGNGTRLTVT.

This clone is a singleton in its sample. The chain is built from TRBV29-1 and TRBJ1-2, with D perhaps matching TRBD1 (5 bases). Germline assignment: CDR1 SQVTM and CDR2 ANQGSEA. The ends were cut back, 4 bases at V and 3 bases at J, with 9 bases in the middle. CDR3 length equals 12 residues. The CDR3 region has the DNA TGCAGCGTTGCTCAGGGCGACTATGGCTACACCTTC. Translation gives CSVAQGDYGYTF.

The J gene is TRBJ2-1, the V gene TRBV28, with D maybe TRBD2 (6 bases). CDR3 length: 15 residues. V dropped 0 bases and J dropped 8 bases, with 14 bases sitting between them. Germline assignment: CDR1 MDHEN and CDR2 SYDVKM. CDR3 region: CASSLWAGIVDEQFF. The DNA of the CDR3 is TGTGCCAGCAGTTTATGGGCGGGAATTGTCGATGAGCAGTTCTTC. Using reference TRBV28 and TRBJ2-1 for the parts outside the CDR3, the full variable domain is DVKVTQSSRYLVKRTGEKVFLECVQDMDHENMFWYRQDPGLGLRLIYFSYDVKMKEKGDIPEGYSVSREKKERFSLILESASTNQTSMYLCASSLWAGIVDEQFFGPGTRLTVL.

This chain links TRBV19 with TRBJ2-1, with unresolved D. The CDR3 sequence is 14 residues long. Trimming shortened V by 5 bases and J by 0 bases, and 8 bases separated the two germline ends. Looked up from germline, CDR1 is LNHDA and CDR2 is SQIVND (reference sequence). The CDR3 loop is CASSRVNSYNEQFF. The CDR3 DNA is TGTGCCAGTAGTCGGGTAAACTCCTACAATGAGCAGTTCTTC.

The V gene is TRBV9, the J gene TRBJ1-6; 8 nucleotides agree with TRBD1. CDR3 length: 15 residues. Germline assignment: CDR1 SGDLS and CDR2 YYNGEE. With V trimmed by 4 bases and J by 7 bases, 7 bases remained unmatched. Here the CDR3 reads CASSSRGQVNSPLHF. CDR3 in DNA: TGTGCCAGCAGCTCGAGGGGACAGGTGAATTCACCCCTCCACTTT.

CDR3 loop: CASSVGGTNTGELFF. The DNA for the CDR3 is TGTGCCAGCAGCGTAGGGGGAACGAACACCGGGGAGCTGTTTTTT. V usage is TRBV5-6 and J usage is TRBJ2-2; TRBD1 is a possible D gene (6 bases). The length of the CDR3 is 15 residues. Germline V gene data show CDR1 as SGHDT and CDR2 as YYEEEE. V was cut by 4 bases and J by 0 bases, with 10 bases left in between.

Only one count was recorded for this clone. This sequence joins TRBV30 and TRBJ1-3, with D possibly matching TRBD1 (5 bases). CDR3 size: 14 residues. Trimming stripped 3 bases from V and 5 bases from J, with 14 bases between. Germline V lookup: CDR1 GTSNPN, CDR2 SVGIG (reference sequence). CDR3 residues: CAWRQVSTRNTIYF. As DNA, the CDR3 is TGTGCCTGGAGACAGGTCTCCACACGAAACACCATATATTTT.

The chain couples TRBV27 to TRBJ2-7, with TRBD2 identical over 8 bases. V was pared by 5 bases and J by 7 bases, with 7 bases of the junction left unmatched. This CDR3 has 13 amino acids. Germline CDR1 is MNHEY and CDR2 is SMNVEV (reference sequence). The CDR3 spells CASSKAAGGEQYF. In nucleotides, the CDR3 is TGTGCCAGCAGTAAGGCGGCGGGGGGTGAGCAGTACTTC.

This chain uses TRBV29-1 with TRBJ2-1; D might be TRBD1 (6 bases). V lost 3 bases to trimming and J lost 6 bases, with 9 bases between them. This CDR3 is built from 12 residues. Germline V CDR1 and CDR2: SQVTM, ANQGSEA. The CDR3: CSVEIGGNEQFF. The DNA of the CDR3 is TGCAGCGTTGAGATAGGGGGCAATGAGCAGTTCTTC.

This sequence joins TRBV5-1 and TRBJ1-1; 10 bases map to TRBD1. V lost 4 bases to trimming and J lost 6 bases; unmatched junction nucleotides: 3. Germline V gene data show CDR1 as SGHRS and CDR2 as YFSETQ. The CDR3 covers 13 residues. Written as DNA, the CDR3 is TGCGCCAGCAGCCGCGGGACAGGGGCTGAAGCTTTCTTT. It yields the protein CASSRGTGAEAFF.

The V call is TRBV5-1, the J call TRBJ2-3; 8 bases match TRBD2. The CDR3 runs to 15 residues. V lost 6 bases to trimming and J lost 0 bases; unmatched junction nucleotides: 6. Germline V CDR1 and CDR2: SGHRS, YFSETQ. The CDR3 sequence is CASTYSGESTDTQYF. CDR3 nucleotide sequence: TGCGCCAGCACCTATAGCGGGGAAAGCACAGATACGCAGTATTTT.

The V and J genes are TRBV28 and TRBJ2-2; 14 bases are shared with TRBD2. The length of the CDR3 is 18 residues. The V segment lost 5 bases and the J segment 0 bases; nucleotides outside the gene matches: 5. Germline V gene lookup returns CDR1 MDHEN and CDR2 SYDVKM. The CDR3 nucleotides read TGTGCCAGCAGTCAGACTAGCGGGGGGGTCGCGAACACCGGGGAGCTGTTTTTT. Its protein product is CASSQTSGGVANTGELFF.

The V and J genes are TRBV6-1 and TRBJ1-5, with D possibly TRBD1 on 5 matching bases. The germline V and J ends were trimmed by 1 base and 6 bases, with 10 bases remaining between them. The CDR3 length is 14 residues. Germline-derived CDR1 and CDR2 are MNHNS and SASEGT. Written as DNA, the CDR3 is TGTGCCAGCAGTGAAGGGTCAGGGATTCAGCCCCAGCATTTT. Protein product: CASSEGSGIQPQHF.

V and J are TRBV7-3 and TRBJ2-1; 10 bases are a match to TRBD2. The CDR3 is 16 amino acids. The V gene's germline CDR1 is SGHTA and CDR2 FQGTGA. V lost 4 bases and J lost 7; bases outside the gene matches: 10. CDR3 DNA: TGTGCCAGCAGCTATTCAGCGGGGGGGCCTCGGAATGAGCAGTTCTTC. It translates to CASSYSAGGPRNEQFF.

The chain couples TRBV15 to TRBJ1-1, with 7 bases matching TRBD1. With 0 bases clipped from V and 10 bases from J, the junction kept 5 bases outside the gene matches. Germline-derived CDR1 and CDR2 are LNHNV and YYDKDF (reference sequence). This CDR3 comprises 13 residues. The CDR3 protein is CATSRDGQEIAFF. CDR3 nucleotides: TGTGCCACCAGCAGAGATGGACAGGAAATAGCTTTCTTT.

J is TRBJ1-5 and V is TRBV5-1, with D possibly matching TRBD1 (6 bases). Trimming stripped 0 bases from V and 9 bases from J, with 10 bases between. CDR1 is SGHRS, CDR2 YFSETQ, per germline. The length of the CDR3 is 13 residues. DNA of the CDR3: TGCGCCAGCAGCTTGGATAGGGGGAGGCCCCAGCATTTT. Its translation is CASSLDRGRPQHF.

Note on this clone: A read error may produce the germline difference seen at one junction end. This chain links TRBV25-1 with TRBJ2-5, with 13 bases lining up with TRBD2. The length of the CDR3 is 17 residues. Looked up from germline, CDR1 is MGHDK and CDR2 is SYGVNS. The CDR3 DNA reads TGTGCCAGCAGACCAGGGGGGACTAGCGGGATAGGTGAGATCCAGTACTTC. Its protein product is CASRPGGTSGIGEIQYF.

The rearrangement joins TRBV6-5 to TRBJ1-6; D is uncertain. From germline, CDR1 is MNHEY and CDR2 SVGAGI. The CDR3 spans 13 residues. V shed 5 bases and J shed 5 bases, with 7 bases lying between them. The DNA for the CDR3 is TGTGCCAGCAGTCAGCGGAATAATTCACCCCTCCACTTT. This gives the protein CASSQRNNSPLHF.

The rearrangement links TRBV11-1 to TRBJ2-7; no clear D gene. The CDR3 is 11 residues long. V gave up 4 bases and J gave up 3 bases, with 4 bases separating them. Germline values: CDR1 SGHAT, CDR2 FQDESV (reference sequence). This CDR3 is CASSSFYEQYF. In DNA, the CDR3 is TGTGCCAGCAGCTCCTTCTACGAGCAGTACTTC. Variable domain in full (rest from reference TRBV11-1 and TRBJ2-7): EAEVAQSPRYKITEKSQAVAFWCDPISGHATLYWYRQILGQGPELLVQFQDESVVDDSQLPKDRFSAERLKGVDSTLKIQPAELGDSAMYLCASSSFYEQYFGPGTRLTVT.

This rearrangement joins TRBV4-1 to TRBJ2-3; the match to TRBD2 covers 13 bases. The V gene's germline CDR1 is MGHRA and CDR2 YSYEKL. The ends lost 5 bases at V and 0 bases at J; junction bases unmatched: 5. CDR3 length: 17 amino acids. The CDR3, as DNA: TGCGCCAGCAGCTTGGGACTAGCGGGGAGCAGCACAGATACGCAGTATTTT. Translating gives CASSLGLAGSSTDTQYF.